Presented here are 10 T cell receptor beta chains from one specimen sequenced in a study of cytomegalovirus exposure and HLA in healthy donors. Sequencing used immunoSEQ multiplex PCR; TCRdb keeps in-frame clones, though not all of them. The table records 200,000 to 250,000 clones, around 80% of them present only once. Sequencing was carried out using PBMCs. These TCRs come from a woman in her twenties or thirties in good health and CMV-seropositive.

The chain employs TRBV27 and TRBJ2-1; D ambiguous. The CDR3 length is 11 residues. Trimming removed 5 bases at V and 10 bases at J, with 9 bases between. Germline CDR1 MNHEY, CDR2 SMNVEV (reference sequence). In nucleotides, the CDR3 is TGTGCCAGCAGTGGACCCCGCGAGCAGTTCTTC. Protein product: CASSGPREQFF.

The genes are TRBV7-9 and TRBJ2-7; TRBD2 aligns across 9 bases. Germline values: CDR1 SEHNR, CDR2 FQNEAQ (reference sequence). Losses at the gene ends were 5 bases for V and 4 bases for J; bases not matched to a gene: 15. CDR3 length equals 17 residues. The CDR3 region is CASSPLASSGISYEQYF. Written as DNA, the CDR3 is TGTGCCAGCAGCCCCCTGGCGTCTAGCGGGATAAGTTACGAGCAGTACTTC.

The V gene is TRBV27, the J gene TRBJ1-2, with unresolved D. From germline, CDR1 is MNHEY and CDR2 SMNVEV (reference sequence). The CDR3 contains 16 residues. With 4 bases removed from V and 4 bases from J, the gap between germline ends came to 19 bases. The CDR3 loop is CASSYSSDMAGYGYTF. Here the CDR3 DNA reads TGTGCCAGCAGTTACTCATCCGACATGGCTGGCTATGGCTACACCTTC.

This clone was detected only once. This chain joins TRBV27 and TRBJ2-2; D may be TRBD1 or TRBD2 (6 bases each). The CDR3 is made up of 16 amino acids. Germline lookup yields CDR1 MNHEY and CDR2 SMNVEV (reference sequence). With 0 bases removed from V and 6 bases from J, the gap between germline ends came to 14 bases. In DNA, the CDR3 is TGTGCCAGCAGTTTATCGAGGGGGGCGCGTCCCGGGGAGCTGTTTTTT. It encodes CASSLSRGARPGELFF.

The chain is built from TRBV5-1 and TRBJ2-2, with TRBD2 matching over 10 bases. The CDR3 is 15 amino acids. V lost 3 bases and J lost 2; bases outside the gene matches: 1. The germline V gene encodes CDR1 SGHRS and CDR2 YFSETQ. The CDR3 bases are TGCGCCAGCAGCTGGACTAGCGGCAACACCGGGGAGCTGTTTTTT. This gives the protein CASSWTSGNTGELFF.

This clone was recorded only once. This sequence joins TRBV7-9 and TRBJ2-7, with 7 bases fitting TRBD1. This CDR3 has 16 residues. Per germline, CDR1 SEHNR and CDR2 FQNEAQ (reference sequence). V shed 4 bases and J 2 bases; nucleotides not matched to a gene: 11. The chain's CDR3 is CASSSYRQGRAYEQYF. CDR3 bases: TGTGCCAGCAGCTCCTACCGACAGGGACGGGCCTACGAGCAGTACTTC.

A single count supports this clone. As DNA, the CDR3 is TGTGCCAGTAGTACCTTGGGCCCCCTGGGCGAGCAGTACTTC. Its translation is CASSTLGPLGEQYF. This rearrangement joins TRBV19 to TRBJ2-7; no reliable D call. Looked up from germline, CDR1 is LNHDA and CDR2 is SQIVND (reference sequence). The CDR3 sequence is 14 residues long. V lost 4 bases, J lost 6 bases, and 16 bases lay in between.

The chain uses TRBV7-3 and TRBJ2-7; possibly TRBD1 for D (5 bases). The germline CDR1 and CDR2 sequences are SGHTA and FQGTGA. Trimming cost V 4 bases and J 2 bases, with 15 bases left between them. CDR3 length: 15 residues. The CDR3 spells CASSYTQDSAYEQYF. In DNA form, the CDR3 reads TGTGCCAGCAGCTACACACAGGATTCGGCCTACGAGCAGTACTTC.

V usage is TRBV28 and J usage is TRBJ2-7; possibly TRBD1 for D (6 bases). Trimming removed 5 bases from V and 0 bases from J, with 11 bases in between. Germline assignment: CDR1 MDHEN and CDR2 SYDVKM. The CDR3 has 14 amino acids. The CDR3 nucleotides are TGTGCCAGCAGTCACCGGGACAACTCCTACGAGCAGTACTTC. Its protein product is CASSHRDNSYEQYF.

This chain joins TRBV30 and TRBJ1-5; D gene uncertain. The CDR3 is 13 amino acids. CDR1 and CDR2 from the germline V gene are GTSNPN and SVGIG (reference sequence). V shed 0 bases and J shed 5 bases, with 8 bases lying between them. The CDR3 sequence: CAWSVNGHQPQHF. In nucleotides, the CDR3 is TGTGCCTGGAGTGTTAACGGCCATCAGCCCCAGCATTTT.